The T cell receptor beta chain described here comes from a study of T cell responses to AZD1222 COVID-19 vaccine. Study-wide findings and caveats: Donors were mostly white British, more females; clonal diversity possibly underestimated. At 160-218 and 743-854, vaccine-associated CD4 TCRs were dominant, and they spanned spike. In all cases, repertoires were sampled only after the peak T cell response.

This CDR3 comprises 14 residues. Germline values: CDR1 MNHEY, CDR2 SVGAGI. V was cut by 0 bases and J by 2 bases, with 8 bases left in between. This clone showed up just a few times. The antigen is unknown. Here immunoSEQ multiplex PCR was the method, and the copy in TCRdb shows in-frame clones only, minus some. The sample carries roughly 100,000 clones, over 70% recorded once. The chain combines TRBV6-5 with TRBJ2-7; D not resolved. Specimen: peripheral blood, collected on day 0 of AZD1222 vaccination. The clonotype comes from an adult in good health. In DNA, the CDR3 is TGTGCCAGCAGTTACTCCCGTGCCACCTACGAGCAGTACTTC. Its translation is CASSYSRATYEQYF.